The 13 T cell receptor beta chains presented below share a single source sample, sequenced in a study of cytomegalovirus exposure and HLA in healthy donors. PCR used 60 Vbeta primers and 13 Jbeta primers. TCRdb's copy holds only in-frame clones and misses some; the assay was immunoSEQ multiplex PCR. The table has around 210,000 clones, approximately 78% seen once; the top ten hold about 0.47%. The sequenced sample was PBMCs. The receptors come from a boy between 10 and 17 years old in good health and CMV-seronegative.

The chain employs TRBV6-5 and TRBJ1-1; D is uncertain. Germline CDR1 and CDR2: MNHEY and SVGAGI. With 1 base removed from V and 0 bases from J, the gap between germline ends came to 9 bases. The CDR3 consists of 15 residues. The CDR3 loop is CASSYLTGVNTEAFF. CDR3 nucleotide sequence: TGTGCCAGCAGTTACTTGACGGGAGTGAACACTGAAGCTTTCTTT.

This clone was counted between two and nine times. The chain carries TRBV27 and TRBJ2-7; 8 bases are a match to TRBD1. V trimming: 7 bases; J trimming: 5 bases; junction bases outside the gene matches: 4. CDR3 length: 12 amino acids. CDR1 and CDR2 from the germline V gene are MNHEY and SMNVEV (reference sequence). CDR3 coding DNA: TGTGCCAGCAAGAACAGGGGGGACGAGCAGTACTTC. Its translation: CASKNRGDEQYF.

This clone showed up just once. This sequence joins TRBV30 and TRBJ2-7; 8 nucleotides line up with TRBD1. With V trimmed by 6 bases and J by 0 bases, 7 bases remained unmatched. Looked up from germline, CDR1 is GTSNPN and CDR2 is SVGIG (reference sequence). The CDR3 sequence is 14 residues long. CDR3 sequence reads: CACLTGTGSYEQYF. The DNA of the CDR3 is TGTGCCTGCTTGACCGGGACAGGCTCCTACGAGCAGTACTTC.

The rearrangement links TRBV7-9 to TRBJ2-2; possible D gene TRBD2, 6 bases. The germline CDR1 and CDR2 sequences are SEHNR and FQNEAQ (reference sequence). Trimming cost V 3 bases and J 0 bases, with 11 bases left between them. This CDR3 is 16 amino acids long. The DNA of the CDR3 is TGTGCCAGCAGCTTTAGCGGACCTACGAACACCGGGGAGCTGTTTTTT. Residues: CASSFSGPTNTGELFF.

This clone was recorded a few times. The chain is built from TRBV7-9 and TRBJ1-5; the match to TRBD1 covers 10 bases. The germline gives CDR1 SEHNR, CDR2 FQNEAQ (reference sequence). The length of the CDR3 is 15 residues. Trimming removed 8 bases from V and 7 bases from J; junction bases left unmatched: 11. CDR3 nucleotides: TGTGCCAGCGGACTACCGGGACAGGGGCTGCAGCCCCAGCATTTT. Translation: CASGLPGQGLQPQHF.

V gene TRBV2 combines with J gene TRBJ1-1; D gene unclear. The V gene lost 1 base and the J gene lost 6 bases, with 12 bases spanning the gap. This CDR3 comprises 14 residues. CDR1 is SNHLY, CDR2 FYNNEI, per germline. The CDR3 region is CASSEDPTLPEAFF. The CDR3 DNA is TGTGCCAGCAGTGAAGATCCTACCCTCCCTGAAGCTTTCTTT.

The J gene is TRBJ1-6, the V gene TRBV7-9; 10 bases align to TRBD1. The CDR3 spans 16 residues. Looked up from germline, CDR1 is SEHNR and CDR2 is FQNEAQ (reference sequence). Trimming cost V 0 bases and J 10 bases; bases outside gene matches: 6. For the CDR3, the DNA is TGTGCCAGCAGCTTAGCGCGGACAGGGGGTATGTCACCCCTCCACTTT. It codes for CASSLARTGGMSPLHF.

To note about this clone: At one end, the junction sequence differs from germline, possibly due to a read error. The V and J genes are TRBV7-9 and TRBJ2-7; D possibly corresponds to TRBD1 (6 bases). In germline, CDR1 is SEHNR, CDR2 FQNEAQ (reference sequence). The CDR3 runs to 16 residues. CDR3 region: CSSSPTQGRKSYEQYF. In DNA, the CDR3 is TGTTCCAGCAGCCCAACCCAGGGGCGGAAGTCCTACGAGCAGTACTTC.

This rearrangement joins TRBV9 to TRBJ1-1; D ambiguous. The germline gives CDR1 SGDLS, CDR2 YYNGEE. The CDR3 consists of 11 residues. Trimming took 5 bases from V and 4 from J, leaving 6 bases between them. CDR3 nucleotide sequence: TGTGCCAGCAGTCGGGGCACTGAAGCTTTCTTT. Translating it yields CASSRGTEAFF.

The chain links TRBV9 to TRBJ1-2, with D tentatively TRBD1 (5 bases). The CDR3 contains 15 residues. The V end lost 6 bases, the J end lost 5 bases, and 20 bases lay between the germline ends. Per the germline V gene, CDR1 is SGDLS and CDR2 is YYNGEE. The CDR3 nucleotides read TGTGCCAGCATGGAGGGTGACAGCTGGCCTTATGGCTACACCTTC. Translated: CASMEGDSWPYGYTF.

This clone came up a few times. The chain links TRBV5-1 to TRBJ1-2; 7 bases are shared with TRBD1. CDR1 SGHRS and CDR2 YFSETQ come from the germline V gene. The CDR3 extends over 14 amino acids. With V trimmed by 4 bases and J by 2 bases, 5 bases remained unmatched. CDR3 residues: CASSDRQGNYGYTF. The DNA for the CDR3 is TGCGCCAGCAGCGATCGACAGGGAAACTATGGCTACACCTTC.

The V and J genes are TRBV5-6 and TRBJ2-1; 7 nucleotides align to TRBD1. V was clipped by 4 bases and J by 5 bases; unmatched bases: 9. This CDR3 comprises 15 residues. CDR1 is SGHDT, CDR2 YYEEEE, per germline. In DNA form, the CDR3 reads TGTGCCAGCAGCCCAGGAACAGGGGACCACAATGAGCAGTTCTTC. This codes for CASSPGTGDHNEQFF.

This sequence joins TRBV6-5 and TRBJ1-4; D remains unclear. With 0 bases removed from V and 8 bases from J, the gap between germline ends came to 13 bases. Germline CDR1 reads MNHEY; CDR2 reads SVGAGI. This CDR3 has 15 amino acids. In DNA form, the CDR3 reads TGTGCCAGCAGTTACTCGAGTGAGACATACGAAAAACTGTTTTTT. Its protein is CASSYSSETYEKLFF.